This T cell receptor (beta chain) was identified in a study of blood T cell repertoires in COVID-19. The germline V gene encodes CDR1 SNHLY and CDR2 FYNNEI. The CDR3 is 15 amino acids. Trimming pared 2 bases from V and 2 bases from J, leaving 13 bases between. The method was immunoSEQ multiplex PCR; TCRdb's version includes in-frame clones alone and lacks a portion of them. The top ten hold 2.4% of the sample, which has a few hundred thousand clones, 85% to 90% seen once. The receptor's source is a woman between 18 and 30 years old who had recovered from COVID-19. The chain combines TRBV2 with TRBJ2-7, with D maybe TRBD2 (6 bases). Sequencing used PBMCs or T cells enriched from blood (not recorded which). CDR3 protein: CASSEPGLDAYEQYF. CDR3 bases: TGTGCCAGCAGTGAACCGGGACTTGACGCCTACGAGCAGTACTTC.